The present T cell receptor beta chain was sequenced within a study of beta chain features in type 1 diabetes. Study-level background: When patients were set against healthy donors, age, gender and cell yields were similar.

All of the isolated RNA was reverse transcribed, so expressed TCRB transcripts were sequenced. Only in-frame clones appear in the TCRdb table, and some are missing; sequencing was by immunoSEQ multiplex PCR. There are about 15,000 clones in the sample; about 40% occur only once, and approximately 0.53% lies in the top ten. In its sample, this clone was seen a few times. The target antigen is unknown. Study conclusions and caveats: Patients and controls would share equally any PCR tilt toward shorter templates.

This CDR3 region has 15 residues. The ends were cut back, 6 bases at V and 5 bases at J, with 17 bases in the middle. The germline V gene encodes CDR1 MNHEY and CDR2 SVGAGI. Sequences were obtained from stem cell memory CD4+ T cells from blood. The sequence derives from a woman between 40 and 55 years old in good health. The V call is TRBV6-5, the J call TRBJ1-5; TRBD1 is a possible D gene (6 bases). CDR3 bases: TGTGCCAGCAGCCTGTCGTCGGACAGATATCAGCCCCAGCATTTT. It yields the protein CASSLSSDRYQPQHF.